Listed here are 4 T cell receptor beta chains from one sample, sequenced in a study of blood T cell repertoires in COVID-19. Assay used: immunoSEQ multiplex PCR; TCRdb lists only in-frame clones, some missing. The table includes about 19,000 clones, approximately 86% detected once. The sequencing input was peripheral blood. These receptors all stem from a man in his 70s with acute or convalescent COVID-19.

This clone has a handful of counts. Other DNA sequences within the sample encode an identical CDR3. The CDR3 region has the DNA TGCGCCAGCAGCTTCGGAGCGCTGACAGATACGCAGTATTTT. Its translation: CASSFGALTDTQYF. This chain links TRBV5-1 with TRBJ2-3; D is ambiguous. The CDR3 runs to 14 residues. Germline CDR1 reads SGHRS; CDR2 reads YFSETQ. Trimming removed 2 bases at V and 3 bases at J, with 10 bases between.

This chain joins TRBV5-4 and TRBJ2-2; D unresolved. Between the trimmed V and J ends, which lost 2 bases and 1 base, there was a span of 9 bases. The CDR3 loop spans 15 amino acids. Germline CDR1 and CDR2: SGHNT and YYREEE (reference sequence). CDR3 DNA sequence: TGTGCCAGCAGCTTCGGTAGTATGAACACCGGGGAGCTGTTTTTT. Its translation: CASSFGSMNTGELFF.

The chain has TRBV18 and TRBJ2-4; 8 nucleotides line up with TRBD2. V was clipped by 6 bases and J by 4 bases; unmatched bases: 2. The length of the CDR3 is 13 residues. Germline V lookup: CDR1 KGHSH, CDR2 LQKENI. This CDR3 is CASSTGGKNIQYF. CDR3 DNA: TGTGCCAGCTCCACGGGGGGGAAAAACATTCAGTACTTC. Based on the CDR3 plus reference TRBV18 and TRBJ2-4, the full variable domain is NAGVMQNPRHLVRRRGQEARLRCSPMKGHSHVYWYRQLPEEGLKFMVYLQKENIIDESGMPKERFSAEFPKEGPSILRIQQVVRGDSAAYFCASSTGGKNIQYFGAGTRLSVL.

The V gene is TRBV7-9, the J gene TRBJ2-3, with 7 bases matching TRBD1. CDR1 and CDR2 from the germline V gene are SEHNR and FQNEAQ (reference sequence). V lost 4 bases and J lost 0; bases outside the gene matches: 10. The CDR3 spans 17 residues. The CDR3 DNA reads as TGTGCCAGCAGCTCGTGGGACAGTCCCTTTAGCACAGATACGCAGTATTTT. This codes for CASSSWDSPFSTDTQYF.